The 26 T cell receptor beta chains in this list originate from one sample, sequenced in a study of control samples from healthy donors and cancer patients. Clones were sequenced by immunoSEQ multiplex PCR, and TCRdb holds only the in-frame ones, with some missing. This table has roughly 88,000 clones, roughly 90% appearing once. Sample: blood. The source of these receptors is a young woman in good health.

This clone was seen a single time. The chain has TRBV5-6 and TRBJ2-4; the D is unclear. The CDR3 loop spans 16 amino acids. Trimming stripped 4 bases from V and 0 bases from J, with 14 bases between. Germline V gene data show CDR1 as SGHDT and CDR2 as YYEEEE. CDR3 bases: TGTGCCAGCAGCCACACAAGTATACTAGCCAAAAACATTCAGTACTTC. It specifies CASSHTSILAKNIQYF.

This chain connects TRBV6-5 to TRBJ1-1; the D is unclear. Germline assignment: CDR1 MNHEY and CDR2 SVGAGI. The CDR3 spans 14 residues. Trimming stripped 2 bases from V and 1 base from J, with 8 bases between. The DNA of the CDR3 is TGTGCCAGCAGTTACCAGCCCGGGAACACTGAAGCTTTCTTT. Protein sequence: CASSYQPGNTEAFF.

The rearrangement joins TRBV30 to TRBJ2-3; no definite D call. Trimming left V 1 base short and J 4 bases short, with 6 bases between. Germline CDR1 and CDR2: GTSNPN and SVGIG (reference sequence). CDR3 length: 12 residues. CDR3 protein: CAWSAVADTQYF. The DNA for the CDR3 is TGTGCCTGGAGTGCCGTTGCAGATACGCAGTATTTT.

The chain has TRBV29-1 and TRBJ2-7; no definite D call. The germline V gene encodes CDR1 SQVTM and CDR2 ANQGSEA. The CDR3 is made up of 11 amino acids. V shed 5 bases and J shed 3 bases, with 8 bases lying between them. The CDR3 DNA follows: TGCAGCGTTACATCTAGCTACGAGCAGTACTTC. Translation gives CSVTSSYEQYF.

The V and J genes are TRBV5-1 and TRBJ2-7, with D perhaps matching TRBD1 (5 bases). Germline CDR1 is SGHRS and CDR2 is YFSETQ. The CDR3 totals 15 residues. V was shortened by 5 bases and J by 4 bases, with 19 bases between the two germline ends. CDR3 loop: CASSLSWGQNYEQYF. For the CDR3, the DNA is TGCGCCAGCAGTCTGTCTTGGGGCCAGAATTACGAGCAGTACTTC.

The chain recombines TRBV3-1 (or the pseudogene TRBV3-2) with TRBJ2-3; possibly TRBD1 for D (5 bases). Between the trimmed V and J ends, which lost 1 base and 2 bases, there was a span of 13 bases. Germline values: CDR1 LGHDT, CDR2 YNNKEL (reference sequence). This CDR3 spans 16 amino acids. This chain's CDR3 is CASSQVGVAHTDTQYF. The CDR3 region has the DNA TGTGCCAGCAGCCAAGTAGGGGTGGCGCACACAGATACGCAGTATTTT.

CDR3 in amino acids: CASSPRTGDGNEKLFF. Written as DNA, the CDR3 is TGTGCCAGCTCACCCCGGACCGGGGACGGAAATGAAAAACTGTTTTTT. The V call is TRBV18, the J call TRBJ1-4, with a possible D match to TRBD1 (5 bases). The CDR3 runs to 16 residues. CDR1 is KGHSH, CDR2 LQKENI, per germline. V was cut by 3 bases and J by 5 bases, with 16 bases left in between.

The chain employs TRBV30 and TRBJ1-1; no clear D. Germline V lookup: CDR1 GTSNPN, CDR2 SVGIG (reference sequence). CDR3 length: 13 residues. The germline V and J ends were trimmed by 2 bases and 0 bases, with 7 bases remaining between them. CDR3 sequence: CAWSRQLNTEAFF. CDR3 nucleotides: TGTGCCTGGAGTAGGCAGCTGAACACTGAAGCTTTCTTT.

The rearrangement uses TRBV20-1 and TRBJ2-5; 8 positions match TRBD2. Germline V CDR1 and CDR2: DFQATT, SNEGSKA (reference sequence). The CDR3 is 13 amino acids. J gave up 4 bases and V 3 bases, and 4 bases lay outside the gene matches. The CDR3 nucleotides are TGCAGTGCTAGTGGCGGGGGGCGAGAGACCCAGTACTTC. This translates into CSASGGGRETQYF.

The chain links TRBV9 to TRBJ2-7; D unclear. Per the germline V gene, CDR1 is SGDLS and CDR2 is YYNGEE. Trimming took 0 bases from V and 3 from J, leaving 13 bases between them. The CDR3 consists of 15 residues. CDR3 in amino acids: CASSVGSLPVYEQYF. The CDR3 DNA is TGTGCCAGCAGCGTAGGGTCTCTTCCAGTCTACGAGCAGTACTTC. Full variable domain (outside the CDR3, taken from reference TRBV9 and TRBJ2-7): DSGVTQTPKHLITATGQRVTLRCSPRSGDLSVYWYQQSLDQGLQFLIQYYNGEERAKGNILERFSAQQFPDLHSELNLSSLELGDSALYFCASSVGSLPVYEQYFGPGTRLTVT.

The chain employs TRBV7-2 and TRBJ2-7, with 10 bases aligning to TRBD2. Trimming cost V 5 bases and J 7 bases; bases outside gene matches: 8. There are 14 residues in the CDR3. The germline CDR1 and CDR2 sequences are SGHTA and FQGNSA. CDR3 loop: CASSLGGLAREQYF. The CDR3 bases are TGTGCCAGCAGCCTAGGGGGACTAGCGAGGGAGCAGTACTTC.

This clone was detected a few times. The chain couples TRBV29-1 to TRBJ1-1; D gene unclear. Per the germline V gene, CDR1 is SQVTM and CDR2 is ANQGSEA. The CDR3 spans 9 residues. The CDR3 DNA is TGCGAGTGGAACACTGAAGCTTTCTTT. It encodes CEWNTEAFF.

The genes are TRBV10-3 and TRBJ2-3, with 7 bases lining up with TRBD1. V shed 6 bases, J shed 0 bases, and the junction held 6 bases outside the gene matches. The CDR3 has 15 residues. CDR1 ENHRY and CDR2 SYGVKD come from the germline V gene. CDR3 DNA sequence: TGTGCCATCAGGCCGGGACAGCTAAGCACAGATACGCAGTATTTT. This codes for CAIRPGQLSTDTQYF.

This clone has only a few counts. The chain links TRBV3-1 (or the pseudogene TRBV3-2) to TRBJ2-2; D remains unclear. This CDR3 has 15 amino acids. V shed 1 base and J shed 1 base, with 7 bases lying between them. The V gene's germline CDR1 is LGHDT and CDR2 YNNKEL (reference sequence). The DNA of the CDR3 is TGTGCCAGCAGCCAAGTGCACAAGAACACCGGGGAGCTGTTTTTT. It specifies CASSQVHKNTGELFF.

This chain uses TRBV18 with TRBJ2-1, with D hard to call. The CDR3 extends over 13 amino acids. The germline CDR1 and CDR2 sequences are KGHSH and LQKENI. The V gene lost 1 base and the J gene lost 10 bases, with 11 bases spanning the gap. The CDR3 DNA reads as TGTGCCAGCTCACCACAGGAGTCTCTCGAGCAGTTCTTC. As protein: CASSPQESLEQFF.

This clone was seen a handful of times. This chain links TRBV19 with TRBJ1-1; a possible D gene is TRBD1 (5 bases). Germline CDR1 and CDR2: LNHDA and SQIVND (reference sequence). The CDR3 has 15 amino acids. Deletions cut 4 bases from V and 5 bases from J, with 17 bases between. The CDR3, as DNA: TGTGCCAGTAGTAGGCCTAGGGGCGCGAGTACTGAAGCTTTCTTT. Its translation: CASSRPRGASTEAFF.

This chain connects TRBV6-5 to TRBJ2-5, with a possible D match to TRBD2 (6 bases). The CDR3 runs to 12 residues. CDR1 MNHEY and CDR2 SVGAGI come from the germline V gene. V dropped 6 bases and J dropped 5 bases, with 10 bases sitting between them. The DNA of the CDR3 is TGTGCCAGCAGCACGGAGGGGGAGACCCAGTACTTC. Its protein product is CASSTEGETQYF.

Here the CDR3 DNA reads TGTGCCAGCAGCTTGTATATGGTTTCCGGAAACACCATATATTTT. This sequence encodes CASSLYMVSGNTIYF. J is TRBJ1-3 and V is TRBV5-5, with D unresolved. The germline V and J ends were trimmed by 1 base and 4 bases, with 12 bases remaining between them. Germline loops: CDR1 SGHKS, CDR2 YYEKEE (reference sequence). This CDR3 comprises 15 residues.

The chain employs TRBV30 and TRBJ1-3; D is unclear. The length of the CDR3 is 15 residues. Trimming removed 2 bases from V and 0 bases from J, with 11 bases in between. The V gene's germline CDR1 is GTSNPN and CDR2 SVGIG (reference sequence). The CDR3 reads CAWSPDLASGNTIYF. CDR3 nucleotides: TGTGCCTGGAGTCCCGATCTAGCCTCTGGAAACACCATATATTTT.

The chain carries TRBV7-8 and TRBJ1-2, with no clear D. V shed 1 base and J shed 4 bases, with 7 bases lying between them. There are 13 residues in the CDR3. Germline CDR1 and CDR2: SGHVS and FQNEAQ. The DNA of the CDR3 is TGTGCCAGCAGCTTAGGGCAGACCTATGGCTACACCTTC. Translating it yields CASSLGQTYGYTF.

A few counts support this clone. The chain has TRBV28 and TRBJ1-1; D is undetermined. CDR1 is MDHEN, CDR2 SYDVKM, per germline. Trimming removed 2 bases from V and 7 bases from J, with 5 bases in between. The CDR3 is 11 residues long. CDR3 protein: CASSLGFEAFF. DNA of the CDR3: TGTGCCAGCAGTTTAGGCTTTGAAGCTTTCTTT.

V and J are TRBV28 and TRBJ2-3; D could derive from TRBD1 or TRBD2 (6 bases each). Germline CDR1 is MDHEN and CDR2 is SYDVKM. V was cut by 4 bases and J by 4 bases, with 21 bases left in between. CDR3 length: 17 residues. The CDR3 DNA follows: TGTGCCAGCAGTTCATCCCATCTTTCGAGGGGGGCAGATACGCAGTATTTT. Protein product: CASSSSHLSRGADTQYF.

The chain carries TRBV2 and TRBJ1-1; maybe TRBD1 (5 bases). CDR1 SNHLY and CDR2 FYNNEI come from the germline V gene. V was shortened by 7 bases and J by 1 base, with 10 bases between the two germline ends. CDR3 length equals 13 residues. In nucleotides, the CDR3 is TGTGCCAGCACCCAAACAGGGAACACTGAAGCTTTCTTT. Translating gives CASTQTGNTEAFF.

The chain has TRBV5-1 and TRBJ2-1, with 10 positions matching TRBD2. This CDR3 is built from 14 residues. J lost 7 bases, V lost 4 bases, and 5 bases had no gene match. The V gene's germline CDR1 is SGHRS and CDR2 YFSETQ. In DNA, the CDR3 is TGCGCCAGCAGCGCAATAGCGGGAGGAAATGAGCAGTTCTTC. Its protein is CASSAIAGGNEQFF. Using reference TRBV5-1 and TRBJ2-1 for the parts outside the CDR3, the full variable domain is KAGVTQTPRYLIKTRGQQVTLSCSPISGHRSVSWYQQTPGQGLQFLFEYFSETQRNKGNFPGRFSGRQFSNSRSEMNVSTLELGDSALYLCASSAIAGGNEQFFGPGTRLTVL.

J is TRBJ1-5 and V is TRBV3-1 (or the pseudogene TRBV3-2), with no clear D. The CDR3 consists of 15 residues. Germline values: CDR1 LGHDT, CDR2 YNNKEL (reference sequence). V was trimmed by 0 bases and J by 0 bases, leaving 6 bases between them. CDR3 sequence reads: CASSQDSYSNQPQHF. CDR3 coding DNA: TGTGCCAGCAGCCAAGACAGCTATAGCAATCAGCCCCAGCATTTT.

The chain is built from TRBV27 and TRBJ2-7; TRBD2 matches at 10 bases. V lost 5 bases, J lost 2 bases, and 3 bases stayed unmatched. Germline-derived CDR1 and CDR2 are MNHEY and SMNVEV (reference sequence). The CDR3 length is 14 residues. The DNA of the CDR3 is TGTGCCAGCAGTCCCCTAGCGGGGGCCTACGAGCAGTACTTC. Protein sequence: CASSPLAGAYEQYF.